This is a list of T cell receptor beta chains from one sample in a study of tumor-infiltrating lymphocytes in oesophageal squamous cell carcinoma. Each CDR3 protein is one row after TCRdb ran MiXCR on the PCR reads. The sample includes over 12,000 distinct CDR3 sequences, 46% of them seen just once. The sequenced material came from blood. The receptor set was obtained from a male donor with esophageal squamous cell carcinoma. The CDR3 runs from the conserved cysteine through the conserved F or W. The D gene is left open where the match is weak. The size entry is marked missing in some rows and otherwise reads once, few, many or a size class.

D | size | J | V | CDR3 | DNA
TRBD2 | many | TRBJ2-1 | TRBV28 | CASSLEGGLAGGQFF | TGTGCCAGCAGTTTAGAGGGGGGACTAGCGGGCGGCCAGTTCTTC
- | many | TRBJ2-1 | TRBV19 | CASSTTGGGYNEQFF | TGTGCCAGTAGTACAACAGGGGGGGGTTACAATGAGCAGTTCTTC
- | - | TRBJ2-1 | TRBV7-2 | CASSRGRRNEQFF | TGTGCCAGCAGCCGCGGGCGGCGAAATGAGCAGTTCTTC
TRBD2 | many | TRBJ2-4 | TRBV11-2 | CASSLDLAGGQVVDIQYF | TGTGCCAGCAGCTTAGACCTAGCGGGAGGCCAGGTGGTTGACATTCAGTACTTC
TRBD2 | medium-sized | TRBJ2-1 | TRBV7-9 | CASSSSGLGTSGRNEQFF | TGTGCCAGCAGCTCTAGCGGCCTCGGGACTAGCGGGAGAAATGAGCAGTTCTTC
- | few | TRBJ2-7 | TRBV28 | CASSDALADSPLHF | TGTGCCAGCAGCGATGCTCTGGCGGATTCACCCCTCCACTTC
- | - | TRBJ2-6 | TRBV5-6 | CASSSRVVGANVLTF | TGTGCCAGCAGCTCGCGGGTGGTTGGGGCCAACGTCCTGACTTTC
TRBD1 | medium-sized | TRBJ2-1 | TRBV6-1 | CAATGGAGVEQFF | TGTGCCGCGACAGGGGGGGCGGGAGTTGAGCAGTTCTTC
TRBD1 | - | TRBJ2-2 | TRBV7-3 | CASSLDRGGTGELFF | TGTGCCAGCAGCCTTGACAGGGGCGGCACCGGGGAGCTGTTTTTT
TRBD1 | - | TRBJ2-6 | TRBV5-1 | CASSTTGGGANVLTF | TGCGCCAGCAGCACCACAGGGGGTGGGGCCAACGTCCTGACTTTC
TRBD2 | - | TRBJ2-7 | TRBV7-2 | CASSLGTSGGASSEQYF | TGTGCCAGCAGCTTAGGAACTAGCGGGGGGGCCTCTAGCGAGCAGTACTTC
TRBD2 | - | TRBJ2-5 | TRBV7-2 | CASRSSGRADETQYF | TGTGCCAGCAGAAGTAGCGGGAGGGCCGACGAGACCCAGTACTTC
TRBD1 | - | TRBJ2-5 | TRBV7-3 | CASSPSQGGGETQYF | TGTGCCAGCAGCCCCTCACAGGGGGGCGGAGAGACCCAGTACTTC
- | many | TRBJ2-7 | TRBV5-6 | CASSLAAYEQYF | TGTGCCAGCAGCTTGGCCGCCTACGAGCAGTACTTC
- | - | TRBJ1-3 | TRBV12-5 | CASGSEKNSGNTIYF | TGTGCTAGTGGTTCGGAGAAAAACTCTGGAAACACCATATATTTT
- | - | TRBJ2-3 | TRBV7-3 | CASSLNGLTDTQYF | TGTGCCAGCAGCTTGAATGGCCTCACAGATACGCAGTATTTT
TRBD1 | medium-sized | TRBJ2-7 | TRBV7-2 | CASSSRDRVSPLHF | TGTGCCAGCAGCTCCCGGGACAGGGTTTCACCCCTCCACTTC
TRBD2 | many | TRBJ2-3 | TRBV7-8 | CASSFRGRGPDTQYF | TGTGCCAGCAGCTTTCGCGGGAGAGGCCCAGATACGCAGTATTTT